The rows below give T cell receptor beta chains drawn from one sample of a study of T-cell memory formation after mild COVID-19. TCRdb called the 5' RACE reads again in MiXCR, with one record for every CDR3 protein. This table holds about 600,000 distinct CDR3 sequences, roughly 21% found once. Sample: PBMCs or a T cell subset sorted from them (not recorded which). Receptors were obtained from an adult woman who had mild COVID-19 (a few samples of this study predate the infection). Cell type and time point are not known. Both conserved end residues are part of each CDR3. Each record gives: clone size, J gene, V gene, D gene, CDR3 protein, CDR3 DNA. The D gene is left open where the match is weak. For some rows the clone size is stated as once, few or many, or as a class when expanded; others skip it.

. TRBJ2-1 TRBV14 . CASSQDPPGGGGPGQFF TGTGCCAGCAGCCAAGACCCCCCAGGGGGAGGGGGCCCGGGGCAGTTCTTC
. TRBJ2-3 TRBV11-3 . CASSSGYRDTQYF TGTGCCAGCAGCTCAGGGTATCGAGATACGCAGTATTTT
few TRBJ1-1 TRBV15 . CATSPRGEGQNTEAFF TGTGCCACCAGCCCCCGGGGGGAGGGCCAGAACACTGAAGCTTTCTTT
. TRBJ2-2 TRBV7-6 TRBD2 CASSPGLADYYTGELFF TGTGCCAGCAGCCCGGGACTAGCGGACTATTACACCGGGGAGCTGTTTTTT
few TRBJ2-7 TRBV20-1 . CSARPRYEQYF TGCAGTGCTAGACCGCGCTACGAGCAGTACTTC
. TRBJ2-1 TRBV5-5 TRBD2 CASSARLAGNYNEQFF TGTGCCAGCAGCGCCAGACTAGCGGGAAACTACAATGAGCAGTTCTTC
. TRBJ2-2 TRBV7-3 . CASSLQGGLSGELFF TGTGCCAGCAGCTTACAGGGCGGTTTGTCCGGGGAGCTGTTTTTT
. TRBJ2-1 TRBV2 . CASNLEIYNEQFF TGTGCCAGCAATCTCGAGATATACAATGAGCAGTTCTTC
. TRBJ1-5 TRBV12-3/TRBV12-4 . CASSLWGRVAQPQHF TGTGCCAGCAGTTTATGGGGCCGAGTAGCTCAGCCCCAGCATTTT
few TRBJ1-2 TRBV7-6 . CASSRRPGEAGYTF TGTGCCAGCAGTCGACGGCCAGGGGAGGCTGGCTACACCTTC
few TRBJ2-4 TRBV18 . CASSPPTETKNIQYF TGTGCCAGCTCACCACCAACGGAAACCAAAAACATTCAGTACTTC
. TRBJ2-1 TRBV6-5 . CASRAEGAASYNEQFF TGTGCCAGCAGGGCGGAGGGGGCCGCCTCCTACAATGAGCAGTTCTTC
. TRBJ2-2 TRBV6-1 . CASAGKNTGELFF TGTGCCAGCGCGGGGAAGAACACCGGGGAGCTGTTTTTT
few TRBJ2-5 TRBV29-1 . CSVPVARQGETQYF TGCAGCGTACCTGTTGCGCGTCAGGGGGAGACCCAGTACTTC
few TRBJ2-5 TRBV6-5 TRBD2 CASSYTGLAGDRETQYF TGTGCCAGCAGTTACACCGGACTAGCGGGAGATCGGGAGACCCAGTACTTC
. TRBJ1-6 TRBV5-1 . CASSLGGHVNSPLHF TGCGCCAGCAGCTTGGGGGGACATGTGAATTCACCCCTCCACTTT
. TRBJ2-1 TRBV7-6 . CASSLSSGGSNEQFF TGTGCCAGCAGCTTGAGTAGTGGGGGTAGCAATGAGCAGTTCTTC
many TRBJ2-5 TRBV12-3/TRBV12-4 TRBD2 CASSLRGVETQYF TGTGCCAGCAGTTTACGGGGGGTAGAGACCCAGTACTTC
few TRBJ2-3 TRBV11-2 . CASSLLPWRQLRGTDTQYF TGTGCCAGCAGCTTGCTACCTTGGCGGCAACTAAGGGGCACAGATACGCAGTATTTT
. TRBJ2-5 TRBV12-3/TRBV12-4 . CASGRGIQETQYF TGTGCCAGCGGAAGGGGAATCCAAGAGACCCAGTACTTC
few TRBJ2-3 TRBV25-1 TRBD2 CASSRGLAHSTDTQYF TGTGCCAGCAGCCGCGGACTAGCGCACAGCACAGATACGCAGTATTTT
few TRBJ2-7 TRBV20-1 . CSARDGGLTPYEQYF TGCAGTGCTAGAGATGGAGGACTCACCCCCTACGAGCAGTACTTC
few TRBJ2-5 TRBV10-2 TRBD2 CASSELALLAGGQIQETQYF TGCGCCAGCAGTGAGTTGGCTCTGCTAGCGGGGGGCCAGATCCAAGAGACCCAGTACTTC
. TRBJ2-1 TRBV5-1 TRBD2 CASSRVTPGPLAGAYNEQFF TGCGCCAGCAGCAGGGTTACCCCGGGACCCTTAGCGGGGGCCTACAATGAGCAGTTCTTC
. TRBJ1-2 TRBV24-1 . CATTAGHNYGYTF TGTGCCACCACGGCGGGGCATAACTATGGCTACACCTTC
. TRBJ1-1 TRBV4-2 . CASSQWNAEAFF TGTGCCAGCAGCCAATGGAACGCTGAAGCTTTCTTT
. TRBJ2-2 TRBV11-2 TRBD2 CASSSGLAGGGGELFF TGTGCCAGCAGCAGTGGACTAGCGGGAGGTGGCGGGGAGCTGTTTTTT
few TRBJ2-3 TRBV12-3/TRBV12-4 TRBD2 CASSRASGGTDTQYF TGTGCCAGCAGCCGTGCTAGCGGGGGCACAGATACGCAGTATTTT
. TRBJ1-1 TRBV2 . CASSERGYTEAFF TGTGCCAGCAGTGAGAGGGGATACACTGAAGCTTTCTTT
. TRBJ2-3 TRBV5-1 . CASKDYVADTQYF TGCGCCAGCAAGGATTACGTGGCAGATACGCAGTATTTT
. TRBJ2-7 TRBV12-3/TRBV12-4 . CASSHSGRHHEQYF TGTGCCAGCAGTCACTCCGGAAGGCACCACGAGCAGTACTTC
. TRBJ2-5 TRBV7-9 . CASSTTGVEGSRTQYF TGTGCCAGCAGCACAACGGGAGTAGAGGGATCCAGGACCCAGTACTTC
. TRBJ2-6 TRBV3-1 TRBD1 CASSLRDRAYGANVLTF TGTGCCAGCAGCCTCCGGGACAGGGCTTATGGGGCCAACGTCCTGACTTTC
. TRBJ1-1 TRBV5-5 . CASSKRVGQPGRAFF TGTGCCAGCAGTAAAAGGGTGGGCCAACCCGGGCGGGCTTTCTTT
few TRBJ2-7 TRBV5-1 TRBD1 CASSPARGTGFYEQYF TGCGCCAGCAGCCCCGCTAGGGGGACAGGCTTCTACGAGCAGTACTTC
. TRBJ2-7 TRBV27 . CASSSLADYEQYF TGTGCCAGCAGTTCTCTGGCGGACTACGAGCAGTACTTC
few TRBJ2-3 TRBV28 TRBD2 CASSLSGLAGNTDTQYF TGTGCCAGCAGTTTAAGTGGGCTAGCGGGGAACACAGATACGCAGTATTTT
. TRBJ1-1 TRBV6-1 TRBD1 CASAGGENSEAFF TGTGCCAGTGCAGGGGGAGAAAACTCTGAAGCTTTCTTT
few TRBJ2-7 TRBV29-1 . CSVSGGSSYEQYF TGCAGCGTTAGTGGCGGCAGCTCCTACGAGCAGTACTTC
. TRBJ2-7 TRBV10-3 . CAISEDSKSSYEQYF TGTGCCATCAGTGAGGACTCTAAGAGCTCCTACGAGCAGTACTTC
. TRBJ2-3 TRBV29-1 . CSVVMVTTDTQYF TGCAGCGTTGTTATGGTCACTACAGATACGCAGTATTTT
few TRBJ2-5 TRBV21-1 . CASSKARVAEKYQETQYF TGTGCCAGCAGCAAAGCAAGAGTGGCAGAGAAGTACCAAGAGACCCAGTACTTC
few TRBJ1-1 TRBV12-3/TRBV12-4 . CASSWGGMNTEAFF TGTGCCAGCAGTTGGGGGGGAATGAACACTGAAGCTTTCTTT
. TRBJ1-2 TRBV7-2 . CASSSRTVDLYGYTF TGTGCCAGCAGCTCCCGGACAGTCGACCTCTATGGCTACACCTTC
. TRBJ2-2 TRBV14 . CASSQDGNVGLATGELFF TGTGCCAGCAGCCAAGACGGTAATGTTGGGCTAGCCACCGGGGAGCTGTTTTTT
. TRBJ2-5 TRBV7-9 . CASSQSSGSQETQYF TGTGCCAGCAGCCAAAGCTCCGGCAGCCAAGAGACCCAGTACTTC
. TRBJ2-5 TRBV20-1 . CSADGEGGETQYF TGCAGTGCTGATGGGGAAGGGGGAGAGACCCAGTACTTC
many TRBJ2-7 TRBV7-9 TRBD2 CASSLWTSGGTSYEQYF TGTGCCAGCAGCTTATGGACTAGCGGGGGGACTTCCTACGAGCAGTACTTC